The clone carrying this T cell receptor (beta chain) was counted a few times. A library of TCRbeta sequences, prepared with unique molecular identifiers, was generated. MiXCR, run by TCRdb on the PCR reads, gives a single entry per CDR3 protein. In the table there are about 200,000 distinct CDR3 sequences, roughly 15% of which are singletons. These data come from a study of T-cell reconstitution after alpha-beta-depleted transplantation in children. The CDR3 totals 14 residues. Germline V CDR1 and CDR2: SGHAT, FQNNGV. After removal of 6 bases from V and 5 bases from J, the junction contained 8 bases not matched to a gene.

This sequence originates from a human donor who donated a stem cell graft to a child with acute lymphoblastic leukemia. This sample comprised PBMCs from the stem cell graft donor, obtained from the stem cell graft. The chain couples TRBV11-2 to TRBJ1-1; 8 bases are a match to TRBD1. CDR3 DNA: TGTGCCAGCAGACGGCCGGGACAGGTGACTGAAGCTTTCTTT. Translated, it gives CASRRPGQVTEAFF.